The next 18 T cell receptor beta chains were all read from a single sample in a study of T cell repertoires in cytomegalovirus infection (dated by TCRdb to the late 2010s). Sequencing relied on an Illumina HiSeq 1500. TCRdb handled the public reads itself, with Q25 trimming in fastp and clone calling in MiXCR, and kept productive beta chains. Rows matching on CDR3 protein sequence are summarized as one entry with the most common DNA and genes. The sample table holds around 630,000 distinct CDR3 sequences, of which more than 20% were seen once. The top ten clonotypes cover under 8.5% of the sample. The sample was CD8+ T cells from PBMCs. These receptor sequences come from a human donor in good health (CMV status not recorded). Some clones in this sample may be carry-over from other donors' samples.

The V and J genes are TRBV5-1 and TRBJ2-1, with 8 bases aligning to TRBD2. The CDR3 covers 16 residues. Germline loops: CDR1 SGHRS, CDR2 YFSETQ. The V and J ends lost 0 bases and 3 bases, in that order; junction bases with no gene match: 5. In DNA form, the CDR3 reads TGCGCCAGCAGCTTGGTCGGGGGGGATTACTACAATGAGCAGTTCTTC. This translates into CASSLVGGDYYNEQFF.

This clonotype came up a few times. DNA for the CDR3: TGTGCCAGCAGTTTGCAGACCCACGGGACAGTCCAAGAGACCCAGTACTTC. Translating gives CASSLQTHGTVQETQYF. V and J are TRBV27 and TRBJ2-5; 7 nucleotides line up with TRBD1. V shed 3 bases, J shed 1 base, and the junction held 11 bases outside the gene matches. The CDR3 loop spans 17 amino acids. Germline assignment: CDR1 MNHEY and CDR2 SMNVEV (reference sequence).

This clonotype turned up a few times. J is TRBJ2-3 and V is TRBV29-1; possible D gene TRBD1, 6 bases. The CDR3 contains 12 residues. Germline CDR1 reads SQVTM; CDR2 reads ANQGSEA. The ends were cut back, 3 bases at V and 3 bases at J, with 7 bases in the middle. CDR3 sequence: CSVDQGTDTQYF. For the CDR3, the DNA is TGCAGCGTTGATCAGGGGACAGATACGCAGTATTTT.

The sample holds many counts of this clonotype. The gene calls are TRBV7-9 and TRBJ2-5; no clear D. V dropped 5 bases and J dropped 2 bases, with 12 bases sitting between them. The CDR3 spans 14 residues. Per germline, CDR1 SEHNR and CDR2 FQNEAQ (reference sequence). The DNA for the CDR3 is TGTGCCAGCAGCCCCCCTCCGTTACAAGAGACCCAGTACTTC. Translated, it gives CASSPPPLQETQYF.

The chain uses TRBV6-2 or TRBV6-3 and TRBJ1-2; tentatively, D is TRBD1 (5 bases). Trimming took off 2 bases at V and 2 bases at J, with 15 bases between the two ends. Germline loops: CDR1 MNHEY, CDR2 SVGEGT. The CDR3 contains 16 residues. CDR3 sequence: CASSYLREMPNYGYTF. CDR3 in DNA: TGTGCCAGCAGTTACCTCAGGGAAATGCCGAACTATGGCTACACCTTC.

This chain joins TRBV7-9 and TRBJ2-2; possible D gene TRBD2, 6 bases. CDR1 is SEHNR, CDR2 FQNEAQ, per germline (reference sequence). V lost 5 bases to trimming and J lost 1 base, with 23 bases between them. This CDR3 region has 19 residues. The CDR3 sequence: CASSALPAGGDKNTGELFF. DNA of the CDR3: TGTGCCAGCAGCGCACTTCCCGCCGGCGGGGATAAGAACACCGGGGAGCTGTTTTTT.

In this sample, this clonotype turned up a few times. In nucleotides, the CDR3 is TGTGCCAGCAGCTTAAATACGGACTACAATGAGCAGTTCTTC. This sequence encodes CASSLNTDYNEQFF. V and J are TRBV7-9 and TRBJ2-1; D gene ambiguous. The CDR3 has 14 amino acids. Germline loops: CDR1 SEHNR, CDR2 FQNEAQ (reference sequence). The V end lost 2 bases, the J end lost 3 bases, and 8 bases lay between the germline ends.

This clonotype was counted ten times or more. A read error may account for a junction end that differs from germline. V gene TRBV11-3 combines with J gene TRBJ1-1, with 9 bases matching TRBD1. This CDR3 is built from 15 residues. CDR1 is SGHNT, CDR2 YENEEA, per germline. The DNA of the CDR3 is TGTGCCAGCAGCTCCCGGGACAGGGCGAACAATGAAGCTTTCTTT. It encodes CASSSRDRANNEAFF. Supplemented by reference TRBV11-3 and TRBJ1-1, the full variable domain reads EAGVVQSPRYKIIEKKQPVAFWCNPISGHNTLYWYLQNLGQGPELLIRYENEEAVDDSQLPKDRFSAERLKGVDSTLKIQPAELGDSAVYLCASSSRDRANNEAFFGQGTRLTVV.

The V call is TRBV25-1, the J call TRBJ1-4, with D tentatively TRBD1 (5 bases). CDR3 size: 13 residues. V dropped 7 bases and J dropped 11 bases, with 17 bases sitting between them. Germline values: CDR1 MGHDK, CDR2 SYGVNS. The CDR3 sequence is CASTGYIVGKLFF. In DNA form, the CDR3 reads TGTGCCAGCACAGGGTACATTGTCGGGAAACTGTTTTTT.

This clonotype was seen at least ten times. This chain's CDR3 is CASLTGSAGELFF. The CDR3, as DNA: TGTGCCAGCCTGACAGGGTCGGCCGGGGAGCTGTTTTTT. V and J are TRBV28 and TRBJ2-2; 7 positions match TRBD1. V shed 8 bases, J shed 6 bases, and the junction held 6 bases outside the gene matches. This CDR3 region has 13 residues. Germline lookup yields CDR1 MDHEN and CDR2 SYDVKM. The full variable domain, with the rest looked up from reference TRBV28 and TRBJ2-2, is DVKVTQSSRYLVKRTGEKVFLECVQDMDHENMFWYRQDPGLGLRLIYFSYDVKMKEKGDIPEGYSVSREKKERFSLILESASTNQTSMYLCASLTGSAGELFFGEGSRLTVL.

CDR3 sequence: CASSRATRAYNEQFF. DNA for the CDR3: TGTGCCAGCTCACGGGCCACGAGGGCCTACAATGAGCAGTTCTTC. V and J are TRBV18 and TRBJ2-1; tentative D call: TRBD2 (5 bases). The germline gives CDR1 KGHSH, CDR2 LQKENI. The CDR3 contains 15 residues. Deletions cut 4 bases from V and 2 bases from J, with 12 bases between.

This clonotype was recorded only once. A much larger clone differs by one base, so this may be a read error. V and J are TRBV7-9 and TRBJ1-1; TRBD1 aligns across 7 bases. Germline V CDR1 and CDR2: SEHNR, FQNEAQ (reference sequence). The length of the CDR3 is 14 residues. The CDR3 here is CVSSHRGRETEAFF. The CDR3 DNA is TGTGTCAGCAGTCACAGGGGCAGGGAGACTGAAGCTTTCTTT.

This clonotype turned up a few times. The chain joins TRBV2 to TRBJ2-7; TRBD1 aligns across 9 bases. Losses at the gene ends were 6 bases for V and 5 bases for J; bases not matched to a gene: 8. CDR3 size: 14 residues. Looked up from germline, CDR1 is SNHLY and CDR2 is FYNNEI. The CDR3 sequence is CASRRQGGGHEQYF. The CDR3 region has the DNA TGTGCCAGCAGGCGACAGGGGGGCGGCCACGAGCAGTACTTC.

As to this clonotype: Sequence at one end of the junction differs from germline and may be a read error. The CDR3 here is CATRRGTYNEQFF. Written as DNA, the CDR3 is TGTGCCACCAGGAGAGGGACTTACAATGAGCAGTTCTTC. The chain links TRBV15 to TRBJ2-1; TRBD2 might be the D (6 bases). The CDR3 is 13 residues long. CDR1 and CDR2 from the germline V gene are LNHNV and YYDKDF (reference sequence).

This clonotype was seen at least ten times. The chain has TRBV7-2 and TRBJ2-3, with 13 bases that match TRBD2. V gave up 5 bases and J gave up 2 bases; unmatched junction bases: 7. The CDR3 is made up of 17 amino acids. Germline loops: CDR1 SGHTA, CDR2 FQGNSA. The CDR3 sequence: CASSPRTSGGFTDTQYF. The CDR3 DNA reads as TGTGCCAGCAGCCCCCGGACTAGCGGGGGTTTCACAGATACGCAGTATTTT.

The sample holds a few counts of this clonotype. The gene calls are TRBV6-6 and TRBJ1-5, with TRBD1 as a possible D gene (5 bases). Looked up from germline, CDR1 is MNHNY and CDR2 is SVGAGI (reference sequence). V was trimmed by 1 base and J by 1 base, leaving 20 bases between them. The CDR3 has 19 residues. CDR3 loop: CASSYFPGKGTWSNQPQHF. CDR3 DNA sequence: TGTGCCAGCAGTTACTTTCCAGGGAAGGGGACTTGGAGCAATCAGCCCCAGCATTTT.

This clonotype was seen just once. A much larger clone lies one base from this, so it may be a read error. The V and J genes are TRBV7-2 and TRBJ2-1; D ambiguous. Germline-derived CDR1 and CDR2 are SGHTA and FQGNSA. V was shortened by 1 base and J by 8 bases, with 24 bases between the two germline ends. CDR3 size: 18 residues. The chain's CDR3 is CASSLGVTNGLTSYEQFF. In DNA form, the CDR3 reads TGTGCCAGCAGCTTAGGGGTGACCAACGGCCTTACAAGCTATGAGCAGTTCTTC.

This clonotype was detected ten times or more. The chain is built from TRBV6-2 or TRBV6-3 and TRBJ2-7; D ambiguous. The CDR3 sequence is 10 residues long. Germline V CDR1 and CDR2: MNHEY, SVGEGT. The germline V and J ends were trimmed by 6 bases and 6 bases, with 6 bases remaining between them. The CDR3 loop reads CASSRFEQYV. CDR3 sequence (DNA): TGTGCCAGCAGCCGATTCGAGCAGTACGTC.